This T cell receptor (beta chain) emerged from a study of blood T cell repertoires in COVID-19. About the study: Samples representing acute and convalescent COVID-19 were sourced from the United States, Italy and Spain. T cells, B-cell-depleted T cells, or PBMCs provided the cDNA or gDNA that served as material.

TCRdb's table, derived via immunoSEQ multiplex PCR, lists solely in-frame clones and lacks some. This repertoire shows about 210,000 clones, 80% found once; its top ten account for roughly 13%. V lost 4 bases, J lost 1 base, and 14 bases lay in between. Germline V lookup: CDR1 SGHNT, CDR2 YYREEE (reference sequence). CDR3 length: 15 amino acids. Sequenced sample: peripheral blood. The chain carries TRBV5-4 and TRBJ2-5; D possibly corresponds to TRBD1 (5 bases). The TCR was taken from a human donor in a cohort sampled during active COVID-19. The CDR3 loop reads CASSGWGRLQETQYF. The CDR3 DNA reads TGTGCCAGCAGCGGTTGGGGCAGACTCCAAGAGACCCAGTACTTC.